The next 7 T cell receptor beta chains were all read from a single sample in a study of T cell responses to AZD1222 COVID-19 vaccine. The method was immunoSEQ multiplex PCR; TCRdb's version includes in-frame clones alone and lacks a portion of them. The repertoire has around 110,000 clones, 70% to 90% of them found once; the top ten carry roughly 3.8%. Sequencing used peripheral blood, obtained on day 0 of MenACWY control vaccination. The receptors were sampled from an adult in good health.

V is TRBV27 and J is TRBJ1-2; possibly TRBD1 for D (5 bases). V was clipped by 0 bases and J by 7 bases, with 18 bases between them. In germline, CDR1 is MNHEY, CDR2 SMNVEV (reference sequence). The CDR3 length is 16 residues. CDR3 in amino acids: CASSLSTRGAFVGYTF. DNA of the CDR3: TGTGCCAGCAGTTTATCAACACGAGGGGCCTTTGTTGGCTACACCTTC.

The CDR3 spells CASGTVRRGYTF. CDR3 nucleotides: TGCGCCAGCGGGACGGTGCGGCGCGGCTACACCTTC. The chain recombines TRBV23-1 with TRBJ1-2; TRBD1 might be the D (5 bases). TRBV23-1 is reported as an ORF; its role is uncertain. The length of the CDR3 is 12 residues. Trimming cost V 8 bases and J 8 bases, with 15 bases left between them.

The chain carries TRBV27 and TRBJ2-2; 9 bases are a match to TRBD1. Germline V gene sequence: CDR1 MNHEY, CDR2 SMNVEV (reference sequence). V shed 5 bases and J 6 bases; nucleotides not matched to a gene: 10. The CDR3 covers 16 residues. CDR3 sequence: CASSTQDRGYPGELFF. The CDR3 DNA follows: TGTGCCAGCAGTACCCAGGACAGGGGTTACCCCGGGGAGCTGTTTTTT.

CDR3: CASSYSINPGELFF. The CDR3 nucleotides are TGTGCCAGCAGTTACTCGATTAACCCCGGGGAGCTGTTTTTT. This rearrangement joins TRBV6-2 or TRBV6-3 to TRBJ2-2; D is unresolved. CDR1 and CDR2 (germline): MNHEY, SVGEGT. V lost 0 bases and J 6 bases, leaving 8 bases between the germline ends. The CDR3 is 14 amino acids.

V is TRBV4-3 and J is TRBJ1-5, with 10 bases aligning to TRBD1. The V gene's germline CDR1 is LGHNA and CDR2 YSLEER. The CDR3 loop spans 15 amino acids. Germline trimming cut 3 bases from V and 6 bases from J; bases unmatched to any gene: 5. The CDR3 DNA follows: TGCGCCAGCAGCCAGGGGACAGGGGCGGCTCAGCCCCAGCATTTT. Protein: CASSQGTGAAQPQHF.

The rearrangement joins TRBV7-9 to TRBJ2-6; D not resolved. The V end was cut by 1 base, the J end by 0 bases, with 10 bases between. This CDR3 is 17 amino acids long. The germline CDR1 and CDR2 sequences are SEHNR and FQNEAQ (reference sequence). CDR3 bases: TGTGCCAGCAGCTTAGTCCAGGTCAGCTCTGGGGCCAACGTCCTGACTTTC. Encoded protein: CASSLVQVSSGANVLTF.

This clone was found once. The rearrangement uses TRBV11-2 and TRBJ2-3; D ambiguous. The V gene lost 5 bases and the J gene lost 0 bases, with 9 bases spanning the gap. Germline CDR1 and CDR2: SGHAT and FQNNGV. This CDR3 is 14 amino acids long. DNA of the CDR3: TGTGCCAGCAGCCCGACGGCAAGCACAGATACGCAGTATTTT. Protein: CASSPTASTDTQYF.